This T cell receptor beta chain was retrieved from a study of shared clonotypes between healthy human individuals. About the research overall: The plates for each donor numbered three CD4 naive, three CD4 memory, two CD8 naive and one CD8 memory.

V dropped 4 bases and J dropped 0 bases, with 13 bases sitting between them. CDR3 size: 17 residues. Across several immunoSEQ plates, the genomic DNA of each subset was split evenly. Libraries were prepared by immunoSEQ multiplex PCR; TCRdb keeps only in-frame clonotypes and omits some of them. The sample gives some 1,900,000 clones, 85% to 95% of which show up once; less than 1.5% is in the top ten. Naive-designated CD8 cells lacked CD45RO, were positively enriched for CCR7, and omitted terminally differentiated effector memory CD45RA+ cells. Healthy HIV-negative adults with no recent acute infections or vaccinations were recruited as donors.

Specimen: naive CD8+ T cells sorted from blood. The receptor's source is a man in his late teens or twenties in good health. The genes are TRBV23-1 and TRBJ1-6; D might be TRBD1 (6 bases). TRBV23-1 is annotated as an ORF whose role is uncertain. Here the CDR3 reads CASSRPQGSSYNSPLHF. DNA of the CDR3: TGCGCCAGCAGTCGCCCTCAGGGGAGCTCCTATAATTCACCCCTCCACTTT.